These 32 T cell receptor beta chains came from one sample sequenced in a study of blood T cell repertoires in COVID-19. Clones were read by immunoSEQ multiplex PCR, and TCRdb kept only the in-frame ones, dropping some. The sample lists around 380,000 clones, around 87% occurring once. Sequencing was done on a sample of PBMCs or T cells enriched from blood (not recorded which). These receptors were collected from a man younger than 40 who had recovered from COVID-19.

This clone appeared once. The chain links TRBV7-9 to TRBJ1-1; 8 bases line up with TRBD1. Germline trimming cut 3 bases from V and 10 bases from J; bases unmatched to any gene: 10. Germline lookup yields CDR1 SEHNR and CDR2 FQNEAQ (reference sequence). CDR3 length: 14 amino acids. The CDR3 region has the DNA TGTGCCAGCAGCTTGGAGACAGGGGTCTTTAGAGCTTTCTTT. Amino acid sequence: CASSLETGVFRAFF.

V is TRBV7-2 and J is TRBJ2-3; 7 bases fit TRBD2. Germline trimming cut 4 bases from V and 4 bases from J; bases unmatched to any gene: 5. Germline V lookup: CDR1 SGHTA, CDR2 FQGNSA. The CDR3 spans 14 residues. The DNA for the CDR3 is TGTGCCAGCAGCTCACGGACTAGAGCAGATACGCAGTATTTT. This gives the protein CASSSRTRADTQYF.

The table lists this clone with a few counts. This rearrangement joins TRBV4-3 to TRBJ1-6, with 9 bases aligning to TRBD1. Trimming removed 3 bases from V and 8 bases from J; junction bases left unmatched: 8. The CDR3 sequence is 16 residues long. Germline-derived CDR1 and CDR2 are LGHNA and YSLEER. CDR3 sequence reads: CASSHTPGQGDSPLHF. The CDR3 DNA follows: TGCGCCAGCAGCCATACACCGGGACAGGGAGATTCACCCCTCCACTTT.

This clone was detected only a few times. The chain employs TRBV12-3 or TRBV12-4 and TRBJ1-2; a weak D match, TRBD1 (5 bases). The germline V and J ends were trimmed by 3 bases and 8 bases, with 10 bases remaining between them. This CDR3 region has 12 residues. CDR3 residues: CASSFGQRGYTF. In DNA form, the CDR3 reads TGTGCCAGCAGTTTCGGACAACGGGGCTACACCTTC.

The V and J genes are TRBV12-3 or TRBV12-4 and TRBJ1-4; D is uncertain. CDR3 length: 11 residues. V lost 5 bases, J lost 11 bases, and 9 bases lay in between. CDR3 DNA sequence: TGTGCCAGCAGTGCCAGATTTAAACTGTTTTTT. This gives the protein CASSARFKLFF.

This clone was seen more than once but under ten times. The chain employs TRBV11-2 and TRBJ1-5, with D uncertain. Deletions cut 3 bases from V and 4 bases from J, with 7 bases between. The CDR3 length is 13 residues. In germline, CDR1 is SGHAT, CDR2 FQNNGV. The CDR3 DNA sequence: TGTGCCAGCAGCTTGAACGGGAATCAGCCCCAGCATTTT. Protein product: CASSLNGNQPQHF.

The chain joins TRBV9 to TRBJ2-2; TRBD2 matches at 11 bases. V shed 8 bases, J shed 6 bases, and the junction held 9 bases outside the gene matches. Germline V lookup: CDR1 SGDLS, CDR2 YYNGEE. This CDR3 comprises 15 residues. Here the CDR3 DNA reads TGTGCCAGTACTACGACTAGCGGGGCCCCCGGGGAGCTGTTTTTT. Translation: CASTTTSGAPGELFF. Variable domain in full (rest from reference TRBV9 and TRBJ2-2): DSGVTQTPKHLITATGQRVTLRCSPRSGDLSVYWYQQSLDQGLQFLIQYYNGEERAKGNILERFSAQQFPDLHSELNLSSLELGDSALYFCASTTTSGAPGELFFGEGSRLTVL.

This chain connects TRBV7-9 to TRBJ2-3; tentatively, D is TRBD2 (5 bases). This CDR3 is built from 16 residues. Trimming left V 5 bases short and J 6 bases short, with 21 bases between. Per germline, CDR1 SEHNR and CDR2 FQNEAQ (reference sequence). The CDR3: CASSTHPRETEDTQYF. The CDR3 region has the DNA TGTGCCAGCAGCACACATCCGAGGGAAACTGAGGATACGCAGTATTTT.

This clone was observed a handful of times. In nucleotides, the CDR3 is TGTGCCAGTATGGAGGGTGAGGGCTACACCTTC. This sequence encodes CASMEGEGYTF. The V and J genes are TRBV19 and TRBJ1-2; no clear D gene. Germline V gives CDR1 LNHDA, CDR2 SQIVND (reference sequence). V was pared by 7 bases and J by 8 bases, with 11 bases between. CDR3 length equals 11 residues.

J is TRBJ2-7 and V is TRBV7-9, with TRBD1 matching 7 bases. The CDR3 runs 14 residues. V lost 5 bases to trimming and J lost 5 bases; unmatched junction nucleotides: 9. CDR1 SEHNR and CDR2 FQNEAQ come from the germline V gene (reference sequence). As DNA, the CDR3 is TGTGCCAGCAGCATCGGACAGGCAGGCAACGAGCAGTACTTC. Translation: CASSIGQAGNEQYF.

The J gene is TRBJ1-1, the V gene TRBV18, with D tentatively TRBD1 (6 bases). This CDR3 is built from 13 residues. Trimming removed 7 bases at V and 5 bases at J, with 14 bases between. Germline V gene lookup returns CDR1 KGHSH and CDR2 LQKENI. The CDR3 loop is CASLGQTGTEAFF. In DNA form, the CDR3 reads TGTGCCAGCTTGGGACAAACGGGGACTGAAGCTTTCTTT.

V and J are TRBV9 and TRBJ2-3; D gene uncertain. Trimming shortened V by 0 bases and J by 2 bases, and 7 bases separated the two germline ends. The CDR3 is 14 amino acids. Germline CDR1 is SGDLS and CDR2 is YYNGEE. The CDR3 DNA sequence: TGTGCCAGCAGCGTAGTTCAATTCACAGATACGCAGTATTTT. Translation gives CASSVVQFTDTQYF.

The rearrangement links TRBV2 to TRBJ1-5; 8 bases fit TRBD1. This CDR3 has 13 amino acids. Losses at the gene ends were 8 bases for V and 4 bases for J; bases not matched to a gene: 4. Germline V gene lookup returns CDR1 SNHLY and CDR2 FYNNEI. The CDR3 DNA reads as TGTGCCAGCGACAGGGGCGGGAATCAGCCCCAGCATTTT. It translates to CASDRGGNQPQHF.

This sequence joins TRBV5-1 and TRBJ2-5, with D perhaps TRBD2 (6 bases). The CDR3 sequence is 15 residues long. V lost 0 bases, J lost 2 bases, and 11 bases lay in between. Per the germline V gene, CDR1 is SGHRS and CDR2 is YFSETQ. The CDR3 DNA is TGCGCCAGCAGCTTGGGCCCTGGGGGGCAAGAGACCCAGTACTTC. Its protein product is CASSLGPGGQETQYF.

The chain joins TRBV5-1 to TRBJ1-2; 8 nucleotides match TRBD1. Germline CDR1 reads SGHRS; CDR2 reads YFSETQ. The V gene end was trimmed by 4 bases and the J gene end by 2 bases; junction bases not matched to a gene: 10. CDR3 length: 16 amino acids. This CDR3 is CASSPGQGSGNYGYTF. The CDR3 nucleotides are TGCGCCAGCAGCCCCGGACAGGGCAGCGGAAACTATGGCTACACCTTC.

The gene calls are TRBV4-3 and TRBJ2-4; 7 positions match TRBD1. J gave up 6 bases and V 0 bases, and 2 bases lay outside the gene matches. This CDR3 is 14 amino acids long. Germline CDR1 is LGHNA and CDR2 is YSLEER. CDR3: CASSQDTGANIQYF. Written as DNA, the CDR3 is TGCGCCAGCAGCCAAGACACAGGGGCAAACATTCAGTACTTC.

CDR3 in DNA: TGCAGCGTTCAGATGAACACTGAAGCTTTCTTT. Its protein is CSVQMNTEAFF. The chain is built from TRBV29-1 and TRBJ1-1; no firm D call. The CDR3 sequence is 11 residues long. The germline CDR1 and CDR2 sequences are SQVTM and ANQGSEA. The V and J ends lost 5 bases and 0 bases respectively, with 4 bases between them.

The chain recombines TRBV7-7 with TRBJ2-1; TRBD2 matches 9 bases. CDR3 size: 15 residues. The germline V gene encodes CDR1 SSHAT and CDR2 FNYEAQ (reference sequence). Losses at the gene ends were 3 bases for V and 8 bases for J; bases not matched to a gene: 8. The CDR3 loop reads CASSLGRGGLHEQFF. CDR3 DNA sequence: TGTGCCAGCAGCTTGGGGCGGGGGGGCCTCCATGAGCAGTTCTTC.

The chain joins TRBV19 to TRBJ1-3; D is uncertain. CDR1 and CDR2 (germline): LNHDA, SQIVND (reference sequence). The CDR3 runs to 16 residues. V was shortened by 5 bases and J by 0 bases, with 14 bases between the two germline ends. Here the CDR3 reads CASSGTRLSSGNTIYF. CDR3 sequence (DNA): TGTGCCAGTAGTGGTACCAGGCTCAGCTCTGGAAACACCATATATTTT. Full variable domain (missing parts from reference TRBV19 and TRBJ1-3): DGGITQSPKYLFRKEGQNVTLSCEQNLNHDAMYWYRQDPGQGLRLIYYSQIVNDFQKGDIAEGYSVSREKKESFPLTVTSAQKNPTAFYLCASSGTRLSSGNTIYFGEGSWLTVV.

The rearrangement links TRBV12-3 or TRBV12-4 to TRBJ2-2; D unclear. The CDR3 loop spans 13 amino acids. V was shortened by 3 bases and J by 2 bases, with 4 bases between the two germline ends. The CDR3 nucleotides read TGTGCCAGCAGTTTTGGCAACACCGGGGAGCTGTTTTTT. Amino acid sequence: CASSFGNTGELFF.

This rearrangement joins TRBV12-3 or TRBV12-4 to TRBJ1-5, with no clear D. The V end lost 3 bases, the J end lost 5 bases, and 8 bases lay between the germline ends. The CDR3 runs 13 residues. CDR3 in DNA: TGTGCCAGCAGTTTTATGGGAGATCAGCCCCAGCATTTT. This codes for CASSFMGDQPQHF.

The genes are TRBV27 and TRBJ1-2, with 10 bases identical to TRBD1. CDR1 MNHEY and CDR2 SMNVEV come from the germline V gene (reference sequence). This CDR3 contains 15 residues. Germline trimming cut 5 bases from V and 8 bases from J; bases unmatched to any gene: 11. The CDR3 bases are TGTGCCAGCAGTCCGGGACAGGGGATTATGAGGGGCTACACCTTC. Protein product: CASSPGQGIMRGYTF.

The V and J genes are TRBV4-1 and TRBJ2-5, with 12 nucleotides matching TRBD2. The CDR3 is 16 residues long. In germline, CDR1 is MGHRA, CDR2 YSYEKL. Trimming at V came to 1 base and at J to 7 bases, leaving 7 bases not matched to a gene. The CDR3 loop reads CASSQVPSGGVGTQYF. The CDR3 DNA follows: TGCGCCAGCAGCCAAGTCCCTAGCGGGGGGGTAGGGACCCAGTACTTC.

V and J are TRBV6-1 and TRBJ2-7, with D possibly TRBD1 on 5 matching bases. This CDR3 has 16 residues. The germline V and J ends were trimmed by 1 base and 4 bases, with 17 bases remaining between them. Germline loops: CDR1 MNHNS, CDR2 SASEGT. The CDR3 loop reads CASSEGWGSAIYEQYF. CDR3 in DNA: TGTGCCAGCAGTGAAGGATGGGGCAGCGCCATATACGAGCAGTACTTC.

DNA for the CDR3: TGTGCCATCAGTGAGTCCGGGGGTTCCCTCTACGAGCAGTACTTC. This encodes CAISESGGSLYEQYF. The rearrangement uses TRBV10-3 and TRBJ2-7, with D maybe TRBD2 (6 bases). The CDR3 loop spans 15 amino acids. CDR1 is ENHRY, CDR2 SYGVKD, per germline. Trimming stripped 0 bases from V and 3 bases from J, with 12 bases between.

CDR3 bases: TGTGCCAGTAGCTTGGGGGGGGGCTCGGGCGGCAATCAGCCCCAGCATTTT. Translation: CASSLGGGSGGNQPQHF. The chain links TRBV19 to TRBJ1-5, with a tentative D call TRBD1 (6 bases). CDR1 LNHDA and CDR2 SQIVND come from the germline V gene (reference sequence). This CDR3 is built from 17 residues. V shed 6 bases and J shed 2 bases, with 20 bases lying between them.

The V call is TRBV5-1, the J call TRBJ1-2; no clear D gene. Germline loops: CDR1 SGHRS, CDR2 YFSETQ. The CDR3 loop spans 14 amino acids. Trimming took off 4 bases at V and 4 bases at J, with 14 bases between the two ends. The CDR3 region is CASSLTPEVYGYTF. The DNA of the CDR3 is TGCGCCAGCAGCCTGACACCGGAGGTCTATGGCTACACCTTC.

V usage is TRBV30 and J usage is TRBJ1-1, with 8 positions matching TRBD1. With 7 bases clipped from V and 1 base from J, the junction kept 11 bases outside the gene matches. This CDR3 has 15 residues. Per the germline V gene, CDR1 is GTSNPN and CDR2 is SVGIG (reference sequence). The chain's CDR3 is CAYDRGAGENTEAFF. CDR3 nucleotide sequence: TGTGCCTATGACAGGGGAGCGGGTGAGAACACTGAAGCTTTCTTT.

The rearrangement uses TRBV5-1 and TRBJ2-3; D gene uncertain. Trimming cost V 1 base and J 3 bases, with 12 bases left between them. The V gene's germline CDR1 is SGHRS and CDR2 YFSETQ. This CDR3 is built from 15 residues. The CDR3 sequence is CASSLLPEETDTQYF. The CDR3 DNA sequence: TGCGCCAGCAGCTTGCTCCCCGAAGAGACAGATACGCAGTATTTT.

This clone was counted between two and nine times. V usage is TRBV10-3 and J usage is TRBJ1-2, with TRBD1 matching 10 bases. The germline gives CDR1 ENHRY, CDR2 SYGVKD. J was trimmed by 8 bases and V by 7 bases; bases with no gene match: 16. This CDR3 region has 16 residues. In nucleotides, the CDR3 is TGTGCCATCACCTCATCCCCTACCGGGACAGGGGACGGCTACACCTTC. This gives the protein CAITSSPTGTGDGYTF.

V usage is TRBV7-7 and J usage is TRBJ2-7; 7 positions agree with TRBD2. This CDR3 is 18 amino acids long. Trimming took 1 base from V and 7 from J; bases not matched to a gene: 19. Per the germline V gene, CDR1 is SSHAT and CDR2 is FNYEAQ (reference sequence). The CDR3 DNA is TGTGCCAGCAGCTTAGAGGTGGTTGGGAGGGGAACATCGCGGGAGCAGTACTTC. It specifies CASSLEVVGRGTSREQYF.

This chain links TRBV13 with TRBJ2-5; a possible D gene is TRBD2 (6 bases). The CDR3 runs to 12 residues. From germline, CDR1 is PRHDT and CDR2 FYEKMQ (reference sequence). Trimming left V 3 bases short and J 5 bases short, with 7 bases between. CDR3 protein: CASSFGGETQYF. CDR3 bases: TGTGCCAGCAGCTTTGGGGGGGAGACCCAGTACTTC. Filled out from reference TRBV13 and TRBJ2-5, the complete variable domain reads AAGVIQSPRHLIKEKRETATLKCYPIPRHDTVYWYQQGPGQDPQFLISFYEKMQSDKGSIPDRFSAQQFSDYHSELNMSSLELGDSALYFCASSFGGETQYFGPGTRLLVL.